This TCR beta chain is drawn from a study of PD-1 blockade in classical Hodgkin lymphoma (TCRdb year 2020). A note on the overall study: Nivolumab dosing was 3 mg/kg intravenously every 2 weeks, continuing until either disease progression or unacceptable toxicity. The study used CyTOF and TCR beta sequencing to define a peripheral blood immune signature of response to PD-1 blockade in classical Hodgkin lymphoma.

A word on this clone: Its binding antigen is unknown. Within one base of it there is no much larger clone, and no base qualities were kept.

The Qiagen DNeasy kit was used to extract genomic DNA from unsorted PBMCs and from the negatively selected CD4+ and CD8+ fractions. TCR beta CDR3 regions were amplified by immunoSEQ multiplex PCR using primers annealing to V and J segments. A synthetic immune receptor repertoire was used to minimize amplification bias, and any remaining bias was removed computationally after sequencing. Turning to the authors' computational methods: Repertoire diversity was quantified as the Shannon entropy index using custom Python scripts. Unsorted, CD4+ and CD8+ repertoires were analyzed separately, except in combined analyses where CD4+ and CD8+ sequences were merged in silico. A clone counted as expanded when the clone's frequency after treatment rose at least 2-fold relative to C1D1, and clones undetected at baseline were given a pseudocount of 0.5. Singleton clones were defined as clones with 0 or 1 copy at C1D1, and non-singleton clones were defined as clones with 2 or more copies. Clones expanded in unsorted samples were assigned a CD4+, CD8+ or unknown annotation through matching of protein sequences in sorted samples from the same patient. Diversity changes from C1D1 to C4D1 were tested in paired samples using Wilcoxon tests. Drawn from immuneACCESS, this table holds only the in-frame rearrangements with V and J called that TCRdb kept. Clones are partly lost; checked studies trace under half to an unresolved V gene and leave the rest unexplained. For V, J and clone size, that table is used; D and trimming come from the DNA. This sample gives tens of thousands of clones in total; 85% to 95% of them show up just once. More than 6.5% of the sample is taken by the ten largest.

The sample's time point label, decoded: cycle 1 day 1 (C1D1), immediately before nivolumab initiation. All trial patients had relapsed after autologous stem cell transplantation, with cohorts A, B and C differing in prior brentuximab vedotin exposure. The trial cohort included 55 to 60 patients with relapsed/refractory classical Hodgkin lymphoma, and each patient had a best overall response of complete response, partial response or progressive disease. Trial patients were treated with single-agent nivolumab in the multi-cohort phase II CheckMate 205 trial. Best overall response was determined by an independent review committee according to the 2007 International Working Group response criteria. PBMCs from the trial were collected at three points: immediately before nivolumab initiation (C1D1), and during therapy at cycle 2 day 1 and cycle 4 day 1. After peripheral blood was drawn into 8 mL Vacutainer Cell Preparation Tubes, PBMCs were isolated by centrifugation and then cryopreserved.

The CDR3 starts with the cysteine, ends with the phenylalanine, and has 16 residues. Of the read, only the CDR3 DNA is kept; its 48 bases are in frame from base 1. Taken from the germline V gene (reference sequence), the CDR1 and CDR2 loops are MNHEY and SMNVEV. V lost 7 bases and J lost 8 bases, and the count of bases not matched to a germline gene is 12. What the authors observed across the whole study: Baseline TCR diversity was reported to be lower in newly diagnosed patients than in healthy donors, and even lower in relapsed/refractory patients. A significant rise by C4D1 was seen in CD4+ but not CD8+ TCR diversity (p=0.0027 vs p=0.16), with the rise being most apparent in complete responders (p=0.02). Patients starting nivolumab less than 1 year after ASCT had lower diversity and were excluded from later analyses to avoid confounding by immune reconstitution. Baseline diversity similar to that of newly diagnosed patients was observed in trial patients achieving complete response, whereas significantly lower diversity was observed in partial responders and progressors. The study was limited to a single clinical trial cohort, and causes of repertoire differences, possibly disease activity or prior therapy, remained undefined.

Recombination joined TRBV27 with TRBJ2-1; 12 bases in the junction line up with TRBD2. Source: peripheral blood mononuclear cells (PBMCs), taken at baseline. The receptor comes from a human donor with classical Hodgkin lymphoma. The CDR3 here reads CASTLNLAGGPHEQFF. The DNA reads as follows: TGTGCCAGCACCCTCAATCTAGCGGGAGGGCCCCATGAGCAGTTCTTC.